Given below is one T cell receptor (beta chain) in context. This specimen comes from a study of blood T cell repertoires in COVID-19. Profiling relied on immunoSEQ multiplex PCR, and the TCRdb table lists in-frame clones only, not all of them. The table includes more than 150,000 clones, around four fifths detected once. V lost 3 bases and J lost 3, with 2 bases in between. Germline V gene sequence: CDR1 PRHDT, CDR2 FYEKMQ (reference sequence). This CDR3 is 11 amino acids long. The genes are TRBV13 and TRBJ2-5; D not resolved. The receptor's source is a woman aged 45 to 65 who had recovered from COVID-19. The specimen was PBMCs or T cells enriched from blood (not recorded which). DNA of the CDR3: TGTGCCAGCAGCTTCGAAGAGACCCAGTACTTC. It codes for CASSFEETQYF.